These 11 T cell receptor beta chains came from one sample sequenced in a study of blood T cell repertoires in COVID-19. Assay used: immunoSEQ multiplex PCR; TCRdb lists only in-frame clones, some missing. The table lists under 300,000 clones, under 85% of them singletons. The sequenced sample consisted of peripheral blood. The receptors here all came from a woman between 40 and 55 years old with active or convalescent COVID-19.

The V and J genes are TRBV18 and TRBJ2-1; D possibly corresponds to TRBD2 (5 bases). The CDR3 has 16 residues. Germline values: CDR1 KGHSH, CDR2 LQKENI. Trimming took off 0 bases at V and 6 bases at J, with 15 bases between the two ends. CDR3 sequence: CASSPPPSRGSNEQFF. The CDR3 DNA reads TGTGCCAGCTCACCACCACCCAGCCGGGGAAGCAATGAGCAGTTCTTC.

V gene TRBV18 combines with J gene TRBJ1-1; 12 positions agree with TRBD1. V shed 8 bases, J shed 4 bases, and the junction held 8 bases outside the gene matches. The CDR3 covers 15 residues. Per the germline V gene, CDR1 is KGHSH and CDR2 is LQKENI. The CDR3 region has the DNA TGTGCCAGCGAACCGGGACAGGGGGCTTCCACTGAAGCTTTCTTT. This encodes CASEPGQGASTEAFF.

Concerning this clone: One end of the junction fails to match germline, which may point to a read error. The rearrangement uses TRBV7-7 and TRBJ2-5; D is undetermined. The germline V gene has CDR1 SSHAT and CDR2 FNYEAQ (reference sequence). CDR3 size: 12 residues. This chain's CDR3 is CASSPPRETQYF. Written as DNA, the CDR3 is TGTGCTAGCAGCCCCCCGAGGGAGACCCAGTACTTC.

V gene TRBV25-1 combines with J gene TRBJ1-1; tentatively, D is TRBD1 (6 bases). This CDR3 is 13 amino acids long. Trimming took 6 bases from V and 5 from J, leaving 13 bases between them. Germline CDR1 is MGHDK and CDR2 is SYGVNS. CDR3 in amino acids: CASRRQGRTEAFF. CDR3 DNA: TGTGCCAGCAGGAGGCAGGGGCGAACTGAAGCTTTCTTT.

Regarding this clone: At one of its ends the junction is not consistent with the germline gene, which may arise from a read error. J is TRBJ1-4 and V is TRBV5-1; 9 nucleotides align to TRBD1. The CDR3 runs 15 residues. Germline-derived CDR1 and CDR2 are SGHRS and YFSETQ. The CDR3 DNA reads as TGCGCCACCAGCTCCGAGCGACAGGGGGGGGAAAAACTGTTTTTT. This sequence encodes CATSSERQGGEKLFF.

As concerns this clone: Sequence at one end of the junction differs from germline and may be a read error. The chain is built from TRBV7-7 and TRBJ1-2; no definite D call. The CDR3 contains 13 residues. In germline, CDR1 is SSHAT, CDR2 FNYEAQ (reference sequence). The CDR3 DNA reads as TGTGCTAGCAAAGGCTTCCGGAGGCCTGGCTACACCTTC. This encodes CASKGFRRPGYTF.

The chain carries TRBV18 and TRBJ2-5, with D possibly TRBD2 on 6 matching bases. Trimming removed 4 bases from V and 5 bases from J, with 11 bases in between. CDR1 KGHSH and CDR2 LQKENI come from the germline V gene. The CDR3 has 13 residues. CDR3 in amino acids: CASSRESGETQYF. The CDR3 nucleotides read TGTGCCAGCTCACGGGAAAGCGGGGAGACCCAGTACTTC.

The chain couples TRBV19 to TRBJ1-2; D might be TRBD1 (5 bases). Germline CDR1 LNHDA, CDR2 SQIVND (reference sequence). CDR3 length: 15 amino acids. V shed 3 bases and J shed 1 base, with 12 bases lying between them. CDR3 residues: CASSILGGFNYGYTF. In DNA form, the CDR3 reads TGTGCCAGTAGTATCCTCGGGGGGTTTAACTATGGCTACACCTTC.

This clone was detected only once. The chain combines TRBV5-5 with TRBJ2-7; 8 bases fit TRBD1. CDR3 length equals 14 residues. Germline V lookup: CDR1 SGHKS, CDR2 YYEKEE (reference sequence). V trimming: 2 bases; J trimming: 4 bases; junction bases outside the gene matches: 5. This chain's CDR3 is CASSFSGGLYEQYV. Here the CDR3 DNA reads TGTGCCAGCAGCTTCTCAGGGGGCCTTTACGAGCAGTACGTC.

V gene TRBV7-9 combines with J gene TRBJ1-2; D not resolved. The CDR3 loop spans 13 amino acids. Germline assignment: CDR1 SEHNR and CDR2 FQNEAQ (reference sequence). V was shortened by 2 bases and J by 7 bases, with 11 bases between the two germline ends. CDR3 in DNA: TGTGCCAGCAGCTTACCTCAGGCGCGTGGCTACACCTTC. Translating gives CASSLPQARGYTF.

This chain uses TRBV5-1 with TRBJ1-3; 7 nucleotides align to TRBD1. From germline, CDR1 is SGHRS and CDR2 YFSETQ. The length of the CDR3 is 14 residues. Unmatched junction bases numbered 3, after V lost 3 bases and J lost 3 bases. The CDR3 here is CASSSGGHGNTIYF. The DNA for the CDR3 is TGCGCCAGCAGCTCAGGGGGACATGGAAACACCATATATTTT.